The 3 T cell receptor beta chains below all came from one sample that was sequenced in a study of blood T cell repertoires in COVID-19. The method was immunoSEQ multiplex PCR; TCRdb's version includes in-frame clones alone and lacks a portion of them. The sample lists almost 50,000 clones, about four fifths seen once, with 1.5% to 2% in the top ten. The sequencing input was peripheral blood. These receptors came from a man aged 45 to 65 with acute or convalescent COVID-19.

The chain is built from TRBV9 and TRBJ2-5, with 8 bases matching TRBD2. CDR3 size: 16 residues. CDR1 SGDLS and CDR2 YYNGEE come from the germline V gene. V lost 3 bases and J lost 4; bases outside the gene matches: 11. Written as DNA, the CDR3 is TGTGCCAGCAGCGCCAGATTGACGGGGGGGACAGAGACCCAGTACTTC. The encoded protein is CASSARLTGGTETQYF.

CDR3 sequence (DNA): TGTGCCAGCAGCTCCCGAGGGGGGGGGCCTATAGATACGCAGTATTTT. Translated: CASSSRGGGPIDTQYF. The rearrangement joins TRBV11-3 to TRBJ2-3, with D maybe TRBD2 (7 bases). Germline CDR1 is SGHNT and CDR2 is YENEEA. This CDR3 region has 16 residues. V was cut by 4 bases and J by 5 bases, with 19 bases left in between. Based on the CDR3 plus reference TRBV11-3 and TRBJ2-3, the full variable domain is EAGVVQSPRYKIIEKKQPVAFWCNPISGHNTLYWYLQNLGQGPELLIRYENEEAVDDSQLPKDRFSAERLKGVDSTLKIQPAELGDSAVYLCASSSRGGGPIDTQYFGPGTRLTVL.

The V call is TRBV19, the J call TRBJ2-3, with 9 bases lining up with TRBD1. Germline-derived CDR1 and CDR2 are LNHDA and SQIVND (reference sequence). After removal of 4 bases from V and 2 bases from J, the junction contained 10 bases not matched to a gene. The CDR3 totals 17 residues. The CDR3 DNA follows: TGTGCCAGTAGTACCGCTCGGGACAGGGCTCTCACAGATACGCAGTATTTT. Its protein is CASSTARDRALTDTQYF.